What follows describes a single T cell receptor (beta chain). Its antigen remains unknown. The protocol was immunoSEQ multiplex PCR, while the TCRdb copy is restricted to in-frame clones and leaves out a portion. The sample includes around 24,000 clones, around four fifths seen only once; the top ten take about 24%. The data are from a study of vaccination effects on CD4 cells after COVID-19. Across the whole study: Samples gathered post-vaccine arrived a median of 72 days past the second dose.

Study-level points and caveats: Clones of infection and vaccine origin contracted markedly late after vaccination. Within healthy vaccinees, only 1 of 255 vaccine-induced clones displayed cross-reactivity with common cold coronaviruses.

Antigen-specific CD4+ T cell clonotypes were called by their expansion after viral peptide-pool culture in ViraFEST. Culturing for approximately 10 days preceded CD4+ T cell isolation. Either the mRNA-1273 or the BNT162b2 vaccine was given to participants as two doses. IL-2 at 10 IU/ml and peptides at roughly 10 ug/ml were added to cultured PBMC, a few million per well. The sample here was CD4+ T cells from PBMCs cultured with HCoV-NL63 spike peptides, taken after COVID-19 vaccination. This sequence originates from a human donor who received a COVID-19 vaccine.

The CDR3 protein is CASSSSREEQFF. CDR3 nucleotide sequence: TGTGCCAGCAGCTCCAGCAGGGAGGAGCAGTTCTTC. The genes are TRBV12-3 or TRBV12-4 and TRBJ2-1; D tentatively fits TRBD1 or TRBD2 (5 bases each). V lost 6 bases to trimming and J lost 10 bases, with 13 bases between them. The CDR3 length is 12 residues.